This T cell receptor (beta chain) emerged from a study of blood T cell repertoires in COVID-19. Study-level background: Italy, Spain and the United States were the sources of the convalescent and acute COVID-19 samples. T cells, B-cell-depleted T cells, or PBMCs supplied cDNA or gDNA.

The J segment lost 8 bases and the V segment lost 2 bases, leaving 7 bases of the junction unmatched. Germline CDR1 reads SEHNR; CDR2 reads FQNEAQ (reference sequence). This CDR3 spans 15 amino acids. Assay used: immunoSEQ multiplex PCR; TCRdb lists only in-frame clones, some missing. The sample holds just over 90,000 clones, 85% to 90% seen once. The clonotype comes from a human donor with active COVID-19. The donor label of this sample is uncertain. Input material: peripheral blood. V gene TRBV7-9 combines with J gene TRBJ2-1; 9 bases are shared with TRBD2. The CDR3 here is CASSLNAGLAYEQFF. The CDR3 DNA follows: TGTGCCAGCAGCTTAAATGCGGGACTAGCCTATGAGCAGTTCTTC.